The present entry profiles one T cell receptor beta chain with its context. Its antigen is unknown. Within one base of it there is no much larger clone, and no base qualities were kept. Library construction relied on the immunoSEQ multiplex PCR assay. The clones in this table, taken by TCRdb from immuneACCESS, are in-frame only. Not every clone is retained; where verified, under half of the shortfall comes from an unresolved V gene, and the cause of the rest is unknown. In this sample the table shows about 64,000 clones, roughly 88% of which occur a single time. Together, the top ten hold about 1.5% of the sample. This record comes from a study of T cell changes during pregnancy in multiple sclerosis (dated by TCRdb to between 2018 and 2021). Background on the whole study: In women with multiple sclerosis, the researchers looked at how the T cell repertoire shifted as pregnancy progressed.

The CDR3 contains 13 residues, cysteine and phenylalanine counted. Just the 39-base CDR3 DNA is kept, in frame starting at base 1. The CDR1 and CDR2 encoded by the germline V gene (reference sequence) are LNHDA and SQIVND. The trim is 5 bases for V and 1 base for J, with a gap of 7 bases between the germline ends. This chain joins TRBV19 to TRBJ2-3; the D segment could be TRBD1, given 5 matching bases. The starting material was peripheral blood, obtained in the second trimester of pregnancy. The TCR sequence derives from a female donor with multiple sclerosis, enrolled in a pregnancy study. The DNA is as follows: TGTGCCAGTAGTGGCAGGGGCACAGATACGCAGTATTTT. Its protein is CASSGRGTDTQYF.